A single TCR beta chain is shown here with its context. The CDR3 contains 16 residues. Germline CDR1 is DFQATT and CDR2 is SNEGSKA (reference sequence). Between the trimmed V and J ends, which lost 3 bases and 0 bases, there was a span of 18 bases. This record comes from a study of blood T cell repertoires in COVID-19. The method was immunoSEQ multiplex PCR; TCRdb's version includes in-frame clones alone and lacks a portion of them. The sample yields approximately 62,000 clones, 81% seen once. Sequenced material: peripheral blood. The receptor's source is an elderly man with acute or convalescent COVID-19. This chain connects TRBV20-1 to TRBJ2-7; a possible D gene is TRBD1 (8 bases). The CDR3 region is CSASLFTGGGSYEQYF. DNA of the CDR3: TGCAGTGCTAGTTTGTTTACAGGGGGGGGCTCCTACGAGCAGTACTTC.